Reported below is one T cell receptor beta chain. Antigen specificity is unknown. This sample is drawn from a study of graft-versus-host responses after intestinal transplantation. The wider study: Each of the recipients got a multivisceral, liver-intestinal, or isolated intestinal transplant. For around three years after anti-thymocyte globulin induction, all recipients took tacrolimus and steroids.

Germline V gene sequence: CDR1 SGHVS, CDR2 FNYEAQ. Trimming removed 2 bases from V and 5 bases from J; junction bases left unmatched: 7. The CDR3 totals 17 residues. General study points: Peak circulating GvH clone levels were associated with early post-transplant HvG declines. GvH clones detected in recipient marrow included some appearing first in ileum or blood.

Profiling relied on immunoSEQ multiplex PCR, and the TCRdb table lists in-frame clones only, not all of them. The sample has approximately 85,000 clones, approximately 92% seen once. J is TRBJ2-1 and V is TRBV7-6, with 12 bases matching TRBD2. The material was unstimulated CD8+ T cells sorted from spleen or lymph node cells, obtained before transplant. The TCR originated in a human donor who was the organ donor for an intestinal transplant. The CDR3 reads CASSLTWTSGTHNEQFF. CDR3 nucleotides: TGTGCCAGCAGCTTAACTTGGACTAGCGGGACGCACAATGAGCAGTTCTTC. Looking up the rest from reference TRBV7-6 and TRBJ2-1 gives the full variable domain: GAGVSQSPRYKVTKRGQDVALRCDPISGHVSLYWYRQALGQGPEFLTYFNYEAQQDKSGLPNDRFSAERPEGSISTLTIQRTEQRDSAMYRCASSLTWTSGTHNEQFFGPGTRLTVL.